The source of this TCR beta chain is a study of blood T cells in healthy people across ages. Alongside a J-beta primer mix, a sample-barcoded 5' primer served in a second PCR lasting about 6 to 11 cycles. TCRdb re-called the 5' RACE reads through MiXCR, storing one row per CDR3 protein. The sample consists of 1.5 million to 2 million distinct CDR3 sequences, 49% of them appearing once. A word on this clonotype: Its antigen is undetermined.

There were at least 6 micrograms of total RNA extracted from every sample. The germline V gene encodes CDR1 LGHNA and CDR2 YNFKEQ. CDR3 length equals 16 residues. The ends lost 2 bases at V and 4 bases at J; junction bases unmatched: 9. Points from the study as a whole: Estimated diversity that came from one million T cells was considered an underestimate.

This chain uses TRBV4-2 with TRBJ1-1, with 8 bases identical to TRBD1. The sample taken for sequencing was blood. This clonotype was obtained from a middle-aged woman in good health. CDR3 amino acids: CASSQHPTGVATEAFF. The CDR3 bases are TGTGCCAGCAGCCAACACCCGACAGGGGTGGCCACTGAAGCTTTCTTT.